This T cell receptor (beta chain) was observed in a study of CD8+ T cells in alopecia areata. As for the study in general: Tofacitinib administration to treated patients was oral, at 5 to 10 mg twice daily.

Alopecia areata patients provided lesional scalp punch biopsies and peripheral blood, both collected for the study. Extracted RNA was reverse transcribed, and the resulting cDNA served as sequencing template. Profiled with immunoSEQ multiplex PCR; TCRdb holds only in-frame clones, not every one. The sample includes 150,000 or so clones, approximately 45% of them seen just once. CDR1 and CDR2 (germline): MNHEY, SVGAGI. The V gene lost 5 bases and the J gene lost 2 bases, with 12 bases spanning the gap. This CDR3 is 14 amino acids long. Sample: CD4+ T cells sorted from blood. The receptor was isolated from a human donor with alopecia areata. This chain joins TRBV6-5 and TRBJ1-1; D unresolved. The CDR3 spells CASSEQAGNTEAFF. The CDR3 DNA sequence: TGTGCCAGCAGTGAGCAGGCAGGCAACACTGAAGCTTTCTTT.